Listed here are 5 T cell receptor beta chains from one sample, sequenced in a study of Ad26.COV2.S vaccination and SARS-CoV-2 variants. Treatment specified: around 19 received Ad26.COV2.S at low or high dose, single or two shots; about 5 received placebo; per-sample allocation not given. On day 63 after the first injection, vaccine and placebo recipients gave samples. Clones were read by immunoSEQ multiplex PCR, and TCRdb kept only the in-frame ones, dropping some. The table includes under 550,000 clones, approximately 88% detected once. Sequencing was performed on peripheral blood, taken in a trial of Ad26.COV2.S vaccine versus placebo. The receptors shown here come from a person aged 18-60 years who received the Ad26.COV2.S COVID-19 vaccine or a placebo.

This chain links TRBV15 with TRBJ1-1, with D tentatively TRBD1 (5 bases). The V end lost 3 bases, the J end lost 0 bases, and 20 bases lay between the germline ends. This CDR3 spans 18 amino acids. Germline CDR1 and CDR2: LNHNV and YYDKDF (reference sequence). CDR3 bases: TGTGCCACCAGCAGGCTTAGGGGAGGGCTGGGGATGAACACTGAAGCTTTCTTT. Translating it yields CATSRLRGGLGMNTEAFF.

The V call is TRBV28, the J call TRBJ2-7, with D maybe TRBD1 (6 bases). This CDR3 has 14 amino acids. Germline-derived CDR1 and CDR2 are MDHEN and SYDVKM. Trimming took 6 bases from V and 2 from J, leaving 14 bases between them. CDR3: CASRPGQITYEQYF. CDR3 in DNA: TGTGCCAGCAGACCCGGACAGATTACCTACGAGCAGTACTTC. Combining the CDR3 with reference TRBV28 and TRBJ2-7 gives the whole variable domain DVKVTQSSRYLVKRTGEKVFLECVQDMDHENMFWYRQDPGLGLRLIYFSYDVKMKEKGDIPEGYSVSREKKERFSLILESASTNQTSMYLCASRPGQITYEQYFGPGTRLTVT.

This clone was observed a handful of times. V and J are TRBV5-5 and TRBJ1-3, with D perhaps matching TRBD1 (5 bases). This CDR3 has 16 residues. The V gene lost 0 bases and the J gene lost 1 base, with 11 bases spanning the gap. CDR1 and CDR2 (germline): SGHKS, YYEKEE (reference sequence). Here the CDR3 reads CASSLDPAGSGNTIYF. The CDR3 DNA follows: TGTGCCAGCAGCTTGGATCCCGCAGGGTCTGGAAACACCATATATTTT.

The chain combines TRBV28 with TRBJ2-5; D is unclear. Germline CDR1 and CDR2: MDHEN and SYDVKM. This CDR3 is 13 amino acids long. V was cut by 2 bases and J by 3 bases, with 7 bases left in between. This CDR3 is CASSLGLEETQYF. The CDR3 DNA reads TGTGCCAGCAGTTTAGGGCTTGAAGAGACCCAGTACTTC.

The chain recombines TRBV18 with TRBJ2-6; 11 bases align to TRBD2. The V segment lost 3 bases and the J segment 3 bases; nucleotides outside the gene matches: 4. The CDR3 sequence is 17 residues long. Germline V gene sequence: CDR1 KGHSH, CDR2 LQKENI. The CDR3 coding sequence is TGTGCCAGCTCACCTAGCGGGGGGGCCGGTGGGGCCAACGTCCTGACTTTC. This codes for CASSPSGGAGGANVLTF. The full variable domain, in which reference TRBV18 and TRBJ2-6 provide the parts outside the CDR3, is NAGVMQNPRHLVRRRGQEARLRCSPMKGHSHVYWYRQLPEEGLKFMVYLQKENIIDESGMPKERFSAEFPKEGPSILRIQQVVRGDSAAYFCASSPSGGAGGANVLTFGAGSRLTVL.